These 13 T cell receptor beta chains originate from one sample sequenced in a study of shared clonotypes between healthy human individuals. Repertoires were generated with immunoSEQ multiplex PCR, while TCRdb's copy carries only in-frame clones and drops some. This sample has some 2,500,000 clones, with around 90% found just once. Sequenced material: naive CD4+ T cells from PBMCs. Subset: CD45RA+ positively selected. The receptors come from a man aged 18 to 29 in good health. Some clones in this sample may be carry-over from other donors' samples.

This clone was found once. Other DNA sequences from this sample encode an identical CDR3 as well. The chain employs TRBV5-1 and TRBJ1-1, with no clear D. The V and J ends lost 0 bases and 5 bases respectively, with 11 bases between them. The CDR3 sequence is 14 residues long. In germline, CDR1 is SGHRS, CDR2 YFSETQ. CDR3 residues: CASSLGHRETEAFF. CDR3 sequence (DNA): TGCGCCAGCAGCTTGGGACACCGGGAAACTGAAGCTTTCTTT.

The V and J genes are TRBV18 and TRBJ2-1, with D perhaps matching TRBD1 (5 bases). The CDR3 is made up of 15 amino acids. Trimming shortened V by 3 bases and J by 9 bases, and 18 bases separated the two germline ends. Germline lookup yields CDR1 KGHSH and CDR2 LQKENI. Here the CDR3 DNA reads TGTGCCAGCTCACCGGCAGGACACCCACGAGGTGAGCAGTTCTTC. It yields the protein CASSPAGHPRGEQFF.

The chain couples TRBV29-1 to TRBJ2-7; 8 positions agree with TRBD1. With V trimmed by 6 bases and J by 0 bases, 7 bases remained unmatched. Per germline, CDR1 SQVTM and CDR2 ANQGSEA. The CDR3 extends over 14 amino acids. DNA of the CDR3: TGCAGCGTCCCCTTGACAGGGGCCTCCTACGAGCAGTACTTC. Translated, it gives CSVPLTGASYEQYF.

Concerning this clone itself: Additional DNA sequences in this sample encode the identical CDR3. In nucleotides, the CDR3 is TGTGCCAGCAGTTTAGACAGGGGAGGCTATGGCTACACCTTC. Translating it yields CASSLDRGGYGYTF. The chain employs TRBV27 and TRBJ1-2; 8 nucleotides align to TRBD1. This CDR3 is 14 amino acids long. V trimming: 2 bases; J trimming: 4 bases; junction bases outside the gene matches: 3. Germline loops: CDR1 MNHEY, CDR2 SMNVEV (reference sequence).

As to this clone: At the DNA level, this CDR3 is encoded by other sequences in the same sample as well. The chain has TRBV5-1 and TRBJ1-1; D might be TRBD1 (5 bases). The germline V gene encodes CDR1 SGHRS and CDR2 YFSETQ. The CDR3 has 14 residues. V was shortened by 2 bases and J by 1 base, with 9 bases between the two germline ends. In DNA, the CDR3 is TGCGCCAGCAGCTTAAGACAGACGAACACTGAAGCTTTCTTT. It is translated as CASSLRQTNTEAFF.

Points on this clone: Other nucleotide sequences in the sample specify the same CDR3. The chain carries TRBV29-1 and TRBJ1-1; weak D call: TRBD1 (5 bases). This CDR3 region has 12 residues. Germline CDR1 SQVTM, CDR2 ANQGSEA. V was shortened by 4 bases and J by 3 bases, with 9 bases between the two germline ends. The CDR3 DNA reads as TGCAGCGTTGGTGGGGGGGACACTGAAGCTTTCTTT. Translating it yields CSVGGGDTEAFF.

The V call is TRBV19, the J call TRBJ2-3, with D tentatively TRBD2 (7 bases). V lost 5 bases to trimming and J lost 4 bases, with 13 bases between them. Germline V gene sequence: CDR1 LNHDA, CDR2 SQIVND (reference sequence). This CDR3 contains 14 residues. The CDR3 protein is CASSPSGGPDTQYF. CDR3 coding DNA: TGTGCCAGTAGTCCGTCCGGGGGGCCAGATACGCAGTATTTT.

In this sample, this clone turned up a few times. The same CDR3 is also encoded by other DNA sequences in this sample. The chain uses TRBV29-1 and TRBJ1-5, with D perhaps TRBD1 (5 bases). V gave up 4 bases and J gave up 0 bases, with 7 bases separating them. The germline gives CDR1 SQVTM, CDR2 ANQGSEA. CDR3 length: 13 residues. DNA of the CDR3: TGCAGCGTTGGGGGGACTAGCAATCAGCCCCAGCATTTT. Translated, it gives CSVGGTSNQPQHF. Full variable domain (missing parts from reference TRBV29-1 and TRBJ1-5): SAVISQKPSRDICQRGTSLTIQCQVDSQVTMMFWYRQQPGQSLTLIATANQGSEATYESGFVIDKFPISRPNLTFSTLTVSNMSPEDSSIYLCSVGGTSNQPQHFGDGTRLSIL.

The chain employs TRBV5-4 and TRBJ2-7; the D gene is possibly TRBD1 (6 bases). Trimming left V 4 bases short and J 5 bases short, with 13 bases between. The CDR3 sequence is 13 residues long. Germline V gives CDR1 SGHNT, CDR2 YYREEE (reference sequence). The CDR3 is CASSPRQGNEQYF. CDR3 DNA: TGTGCCAGCAGCCCACGCCAGGGGAACGAGCAGTACTTC.

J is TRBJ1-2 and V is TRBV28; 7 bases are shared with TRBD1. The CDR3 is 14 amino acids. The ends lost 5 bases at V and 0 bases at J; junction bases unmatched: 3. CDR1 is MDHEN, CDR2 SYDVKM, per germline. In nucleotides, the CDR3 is TGTGCCAGCAGTCAGGGACAGTCTAACTATGGCTACACCTTC. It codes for CASSQGQSNYGYTF.

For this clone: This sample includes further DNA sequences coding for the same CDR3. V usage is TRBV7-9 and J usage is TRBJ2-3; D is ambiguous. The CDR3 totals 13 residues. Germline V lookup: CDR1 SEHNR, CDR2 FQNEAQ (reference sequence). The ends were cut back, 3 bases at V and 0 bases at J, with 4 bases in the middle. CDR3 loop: CASSLESTDTQYF. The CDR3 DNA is TGTGCCAGCAGCTTGGAGAGCACAGATACGCAGTATTTT.

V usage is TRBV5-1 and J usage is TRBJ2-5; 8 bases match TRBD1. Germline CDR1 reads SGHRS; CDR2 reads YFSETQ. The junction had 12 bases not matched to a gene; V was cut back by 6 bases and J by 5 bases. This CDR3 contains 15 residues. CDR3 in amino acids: CASTKGQALRETQYF. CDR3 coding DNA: TGCGCCAGCACCAAGGGACAGGCGTTGAGGGAGACCCAGTACTTC.

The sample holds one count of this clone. The CDR3 DNA follows: TGTGCCAGCAGCCGACGTGGGACTAGCGGGAGTAGCACAGATACGCAGTATTTT. Its protein is CASSRRGTSGSSTDTQYF. The chain employs TRBV7-2 and TRBJ2-3, with TRBD2 matching 14 bases. The ends lost 5 bases at V and 0 bases at J; junction bases unmatched: 7. CDR3 length equals 18 residues. CDR1 and CDR2 (germline): SGHTA, FQGNSA. The entire variable domain, with the rest obtained from reference TRBV7-2 and TRBJ2-3, is as follows: GAGVSQSPSNKVTEKGKDVELRCDPISGHTALYWYRQSLGQGLEFLIYFQGNSAPDKSGLPSDRFSAERTGGSVSTLTIQRTQQEDSAVYLCASSRRGTSGSSTDTQYFGPGTRLTVL.